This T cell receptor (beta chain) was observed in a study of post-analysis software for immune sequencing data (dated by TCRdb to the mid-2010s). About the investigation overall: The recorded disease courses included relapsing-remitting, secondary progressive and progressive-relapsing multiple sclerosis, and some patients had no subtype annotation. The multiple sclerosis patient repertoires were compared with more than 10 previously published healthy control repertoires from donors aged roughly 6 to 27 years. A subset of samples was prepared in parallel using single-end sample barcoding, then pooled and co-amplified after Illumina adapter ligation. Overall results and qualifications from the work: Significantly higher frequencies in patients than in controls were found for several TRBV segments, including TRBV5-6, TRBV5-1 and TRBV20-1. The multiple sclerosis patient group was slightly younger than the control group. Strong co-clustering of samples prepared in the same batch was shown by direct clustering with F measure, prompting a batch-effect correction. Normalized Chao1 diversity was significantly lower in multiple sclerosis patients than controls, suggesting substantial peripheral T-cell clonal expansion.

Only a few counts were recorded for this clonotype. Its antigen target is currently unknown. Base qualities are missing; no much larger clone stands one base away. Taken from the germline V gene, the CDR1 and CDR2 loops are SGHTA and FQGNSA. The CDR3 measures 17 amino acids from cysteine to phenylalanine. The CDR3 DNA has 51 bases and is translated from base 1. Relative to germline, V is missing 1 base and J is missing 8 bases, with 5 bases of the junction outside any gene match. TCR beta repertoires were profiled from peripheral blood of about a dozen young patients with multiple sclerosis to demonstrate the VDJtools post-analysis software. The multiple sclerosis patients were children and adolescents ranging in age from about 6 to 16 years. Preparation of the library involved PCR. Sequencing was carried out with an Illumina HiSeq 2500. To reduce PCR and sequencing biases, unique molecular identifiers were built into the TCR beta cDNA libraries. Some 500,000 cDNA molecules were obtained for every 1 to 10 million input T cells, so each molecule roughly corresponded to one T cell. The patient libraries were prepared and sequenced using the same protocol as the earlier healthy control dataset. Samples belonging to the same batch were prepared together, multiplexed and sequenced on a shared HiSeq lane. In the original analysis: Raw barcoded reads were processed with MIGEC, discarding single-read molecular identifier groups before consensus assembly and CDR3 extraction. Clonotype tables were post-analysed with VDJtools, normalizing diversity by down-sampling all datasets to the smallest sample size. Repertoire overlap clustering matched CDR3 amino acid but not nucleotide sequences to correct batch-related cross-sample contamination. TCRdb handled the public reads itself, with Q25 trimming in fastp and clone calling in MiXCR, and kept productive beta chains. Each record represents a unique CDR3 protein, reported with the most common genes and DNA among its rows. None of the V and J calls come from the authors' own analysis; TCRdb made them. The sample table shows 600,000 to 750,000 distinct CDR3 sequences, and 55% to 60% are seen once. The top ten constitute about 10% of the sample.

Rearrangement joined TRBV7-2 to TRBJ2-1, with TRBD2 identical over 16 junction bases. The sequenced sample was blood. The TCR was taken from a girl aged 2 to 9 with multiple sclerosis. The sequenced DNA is TGTGCCAGCAGCTTAGTAGGGACTAGCGGGGGGGGTTATGAGCAGTTCTTC. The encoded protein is CASSLVGTSGGGYEQFF.